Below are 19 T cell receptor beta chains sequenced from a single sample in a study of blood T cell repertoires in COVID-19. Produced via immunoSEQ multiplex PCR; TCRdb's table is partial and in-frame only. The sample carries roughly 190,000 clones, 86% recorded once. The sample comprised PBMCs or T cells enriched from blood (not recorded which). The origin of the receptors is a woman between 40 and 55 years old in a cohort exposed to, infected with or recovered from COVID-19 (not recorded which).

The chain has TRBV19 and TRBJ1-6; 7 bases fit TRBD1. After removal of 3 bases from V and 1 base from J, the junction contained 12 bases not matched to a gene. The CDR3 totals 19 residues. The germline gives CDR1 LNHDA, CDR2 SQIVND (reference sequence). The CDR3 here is CASSMGQSYLGSYNSPLHF. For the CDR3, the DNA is TGTGCCAGTAGTATGGGACAGAGTTACCTCGGGTCCTATAATTCACCCCTCCACTTT. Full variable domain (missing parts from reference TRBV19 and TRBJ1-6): DGGITQSPKYLFRKEGQNVTLSCEQNLNHDAMYWYRQDPGQGLRLIYYSQIVNDFQKGDIAEGYSVSREKKESFPLTVTSAQKNPTAFYLCASSMGQSYLGSYNSPLHFGNGTRLTVT.

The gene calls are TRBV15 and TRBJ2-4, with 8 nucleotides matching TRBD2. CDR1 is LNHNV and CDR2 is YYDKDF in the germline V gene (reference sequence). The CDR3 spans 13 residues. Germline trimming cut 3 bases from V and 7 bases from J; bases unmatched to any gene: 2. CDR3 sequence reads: CATSRTSENIQYF. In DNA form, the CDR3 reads TGTGCCACCAGCAGGACTAGCGAGAACATTCAGTACTTC. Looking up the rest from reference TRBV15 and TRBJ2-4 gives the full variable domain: DAMVIQNPRYQVTQFGKPVTLSCSQTLNHNVMYWYQQKSSQAPKLLFHYYDKDFNNEADTPDNFQSRRPNTSFCFLDIRSPGLGDTAMYLCATSRTSENIQYFGAGTRLSVL.

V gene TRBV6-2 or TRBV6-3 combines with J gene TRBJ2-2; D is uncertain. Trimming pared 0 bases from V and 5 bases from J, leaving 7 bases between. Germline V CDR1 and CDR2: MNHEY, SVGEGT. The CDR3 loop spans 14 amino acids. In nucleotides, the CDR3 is TGTGCCAGCAGTTACTCGAGTCTTACCGGGGAGCTGTTTTTT. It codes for CASSYSSLTGELFF.

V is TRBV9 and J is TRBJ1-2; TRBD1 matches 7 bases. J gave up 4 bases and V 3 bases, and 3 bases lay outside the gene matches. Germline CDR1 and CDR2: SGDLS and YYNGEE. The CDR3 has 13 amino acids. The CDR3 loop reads CASSADRAYGYTF. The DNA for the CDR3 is TGTGCCAGCAGCGCTGACAGGGCCTATGGCTACACCTTC.

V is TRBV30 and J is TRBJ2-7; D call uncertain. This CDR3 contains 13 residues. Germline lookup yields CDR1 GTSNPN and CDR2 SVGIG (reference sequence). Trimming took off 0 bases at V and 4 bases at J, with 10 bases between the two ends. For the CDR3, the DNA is TGTGCCTGGAGTGTAGGAGCAGCTTACGAGCAGTACTTC. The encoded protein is CAWSVGAAYEQYF.

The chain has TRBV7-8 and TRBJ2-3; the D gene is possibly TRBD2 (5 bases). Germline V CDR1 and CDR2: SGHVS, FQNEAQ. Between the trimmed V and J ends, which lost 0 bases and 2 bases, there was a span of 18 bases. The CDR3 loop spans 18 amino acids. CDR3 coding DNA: TGTGCCAGCAGCTTAGCGGCCGGGATGTCCCCATTCACAGATACGCAGTATTTT. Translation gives CASSLAAGMSPFTDTQYF.

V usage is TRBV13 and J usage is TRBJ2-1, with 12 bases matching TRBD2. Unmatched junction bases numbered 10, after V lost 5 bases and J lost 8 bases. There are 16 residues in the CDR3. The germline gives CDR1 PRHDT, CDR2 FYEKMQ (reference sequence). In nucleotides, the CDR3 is TGTGCCAGCAGCCTTAGACTAGCGGGAGCGTTTGATGAGCAGTTCTTC. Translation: CASSLRLAGAFDEQFF.

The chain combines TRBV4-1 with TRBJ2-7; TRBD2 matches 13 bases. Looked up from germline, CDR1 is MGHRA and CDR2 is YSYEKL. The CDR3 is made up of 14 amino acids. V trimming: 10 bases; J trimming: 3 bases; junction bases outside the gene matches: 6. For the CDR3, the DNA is TGCGCCATCCCGACTAGCGGGAGGATCTACGAGCAGTACTTC. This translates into CAIPTSGRIYEQYF.

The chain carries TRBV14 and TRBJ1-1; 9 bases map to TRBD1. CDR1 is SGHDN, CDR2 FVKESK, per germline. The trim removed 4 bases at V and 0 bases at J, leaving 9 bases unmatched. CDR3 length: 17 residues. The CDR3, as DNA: TGTGCCAGCAGCCTGCTCGGGACAGGGAACATGAACACTGAAGCTTTCTTT. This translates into CASSLLGTGNMNTEAFF.

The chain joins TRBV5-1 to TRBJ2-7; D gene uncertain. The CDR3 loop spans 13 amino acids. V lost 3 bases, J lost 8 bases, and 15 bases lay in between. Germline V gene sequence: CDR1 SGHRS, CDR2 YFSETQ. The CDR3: CASSSITSDKQYF. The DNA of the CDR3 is TGCGCCAGCAGCTCAATTACCTCAGATAAGCAGTACTTC.

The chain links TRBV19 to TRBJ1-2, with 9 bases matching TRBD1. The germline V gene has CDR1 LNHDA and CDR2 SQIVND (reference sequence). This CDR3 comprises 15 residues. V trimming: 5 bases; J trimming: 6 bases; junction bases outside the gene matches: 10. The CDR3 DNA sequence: TGTGCCAGTAGTGCTCACGGACAGGGGCTAGATGGCTACACCTTC. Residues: CASSAHGQGLDGYTF.

The DNA for the CDR3 is TGTGCCAGCAGCTTAGGGGCCCGTGGTAGCGGGAGGGCAAGGGATACGCAGTATTTT. Amino acid sequence: CASSLGARGSGRARDTQYF. This chain links TRBV11-3 with TRBJ2-3, with 11 bases that match TRBD2. CDR3 length equals 19 residues. The junction had 15 bases not matched to a gene; V was cut back by 1 base and J by 6 bases. Germline CDR1 is SGHNT and CDR2 is YENEEA. Filled out from reference TRBV11-3 and TRBJ2-3, the complete variable domain reads EAGVVQSPRYKIIEKKQPVAFWCNPISGHNTLYWYLQNLGQGPELLIRYENEEAVDDSQLPKDRFSAERLKGVDSTLKIQPAELGDSAVYLCASSLGARGSGRARDTQYFGPGTRLTVL.

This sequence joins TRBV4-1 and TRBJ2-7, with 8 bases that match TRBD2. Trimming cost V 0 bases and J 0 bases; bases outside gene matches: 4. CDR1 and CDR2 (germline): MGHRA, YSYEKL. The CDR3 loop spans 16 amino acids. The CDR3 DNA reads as TGCGCCAGCAGCCAAGAACTAGCGGAAGCCTCCTACGAGCAGTACTTC. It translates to CASSQELAEASYEQYF.

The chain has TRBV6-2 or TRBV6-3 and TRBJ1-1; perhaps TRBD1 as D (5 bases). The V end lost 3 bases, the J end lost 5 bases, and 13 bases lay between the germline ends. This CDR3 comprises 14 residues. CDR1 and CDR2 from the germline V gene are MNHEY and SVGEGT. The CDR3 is CASSYAGGRTEAFF. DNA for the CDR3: TGTGCCAGCAGTTATGCCGGGGGGAGGACTGAAGCTTTCTTT.

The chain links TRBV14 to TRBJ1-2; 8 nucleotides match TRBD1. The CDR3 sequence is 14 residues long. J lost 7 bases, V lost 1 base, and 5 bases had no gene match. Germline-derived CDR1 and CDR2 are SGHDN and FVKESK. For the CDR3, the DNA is TGTGCCAGCAGCCAAGTGGCAGGGGGCTTTGGCTACACCTTC. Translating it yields CASSQVAGGFGYTF.

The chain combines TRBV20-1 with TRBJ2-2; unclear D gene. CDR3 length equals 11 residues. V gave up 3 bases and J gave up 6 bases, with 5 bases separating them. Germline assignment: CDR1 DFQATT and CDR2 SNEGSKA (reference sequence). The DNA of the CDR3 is TGCAGTGCTAGCTTTGCCGGGGAGCTGTTTTTT. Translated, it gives CSASFAGELFF.

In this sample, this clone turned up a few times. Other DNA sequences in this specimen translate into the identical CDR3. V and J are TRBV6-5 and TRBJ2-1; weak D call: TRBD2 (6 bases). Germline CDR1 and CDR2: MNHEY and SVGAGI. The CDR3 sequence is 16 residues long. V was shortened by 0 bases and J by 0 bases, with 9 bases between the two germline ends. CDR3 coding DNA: TGTGCCAGCAGTTACTCGACCGGGAGCTCCTACAATGAGCAGTTCTTC. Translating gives CASSYSTGSSYNEQFF.

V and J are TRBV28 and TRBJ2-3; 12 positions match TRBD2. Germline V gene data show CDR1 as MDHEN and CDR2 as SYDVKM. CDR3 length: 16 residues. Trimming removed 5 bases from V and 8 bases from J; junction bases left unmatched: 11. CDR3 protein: CASSRPTSGGAGTQYF. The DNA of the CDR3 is TGTGCCAGCAGTCGCCCGACTAGCGGGGGCGCAGGTACGCAGTATTTT.

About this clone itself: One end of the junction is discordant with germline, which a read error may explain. Here the CDR3 reads CASSFDPRQGSGVF. The CDR3 DNA sequence: TGTGCCAGCAGCTTCGATCCCCGGCAGGGGAGTGGAGTTTTT. The V gene is TRBV11-2, the J gene TRBJ1-4; TRBD1 is a possible D gene (6 bases). The CDR3 runs 14 residues. Germline CDR1 is SGHAT and CDR2 is FQNNGV. The full variable domain, its missing parts supplied by reference TRBV11-2 and TRBJ1-4, is EAGVAQSPRYKIIEKRQSVAFWCNPISGHATLYWYQQILGQGPKLLIQFQNNGVVDDSQLPKDRFSAERLKGVDSTLKIQPAKLEDSAVYLCASSFDPRQGSGVFGSGTQLSVL.